This T cell receptor beta chain was recorded in a study of circulating CD8 cells and anti-PD-1 response in melanoma. In germline, CDR1 is MNHEY, CDR2 SMNVEV (reference sequence). Trimming pared 1 base from V and 7 bases from J, leaving 11 bases between. The CDR3 is 13 residues long. The QIAseq Immune Repertoire TCR panel built the libraries from roughly 15 ng of total RNA. TCRdb redid the calling of the reads with MiXCR, one entry per CDR3 protein. The sample has almost 1,000 distinct CDR3 sequences; approximately 9.8% are singletons. From live CD3+CD8+TCRalphabeta+ cells, four PD-1 and/or TIGIT subsets were sorted. This clonotype is medium-sized by share.

The source material was CD8+ T cells from PBMCs, sampled at baseline or after one month of anti-PD-1 therapy (not recorded which). This TCR derives from a human donor with melanoma. This chain connects TRBV27 to TRBJ2-7, with D possibly TRBD2 on 5 matching bases. The CDR3 DNA reads as TGTGCCAGCAGTTTATGGGCCCGGGGAGAGCAGTACTTC. Translation: CASSLWARGEQYF.